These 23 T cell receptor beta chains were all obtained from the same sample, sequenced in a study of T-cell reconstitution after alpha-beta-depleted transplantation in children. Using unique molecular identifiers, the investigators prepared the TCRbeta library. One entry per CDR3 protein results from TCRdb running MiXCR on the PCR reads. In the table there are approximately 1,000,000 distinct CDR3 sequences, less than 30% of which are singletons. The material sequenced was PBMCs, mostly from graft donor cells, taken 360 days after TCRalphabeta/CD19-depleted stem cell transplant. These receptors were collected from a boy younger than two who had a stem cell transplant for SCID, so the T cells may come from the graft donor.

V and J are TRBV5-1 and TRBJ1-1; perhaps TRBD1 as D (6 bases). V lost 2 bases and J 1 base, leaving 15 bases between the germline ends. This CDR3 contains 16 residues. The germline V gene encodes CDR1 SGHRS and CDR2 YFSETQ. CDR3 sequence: CASSFPPGGPNTEAFF. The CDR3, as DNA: TGCGCCAGCAGCTTTCCCCCCGGGGGCCCGAACACTGAAGCTTTCTTT.

CDR3 loop: CASSLFKIAAGNEQFF. In DNA form, the CDR3 reads TGCGCCAGCAGCTTATTCAAAATCGCCGCCGGGAATGAGCAGTTCTTC. This chain uses TRBV5-1 with TRBJ2-1; D unclear. The V gene's germline CDR1 is SGHRS and CDR2 YFSETQ. CDR3 size: 16 residues. The ends were cut back, 2 bases at V and 7 bases at J, with 19 bases in the middle.

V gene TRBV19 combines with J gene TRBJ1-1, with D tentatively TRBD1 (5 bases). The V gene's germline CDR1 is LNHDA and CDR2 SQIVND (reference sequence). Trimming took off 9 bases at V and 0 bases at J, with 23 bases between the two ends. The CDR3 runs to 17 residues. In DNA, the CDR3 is TGTGCCAGCCAAAGACGACCGGGACGAGACATGAACACTGAAGCTTTCTTT. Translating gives CASQRRPGRDMNTEAFF.

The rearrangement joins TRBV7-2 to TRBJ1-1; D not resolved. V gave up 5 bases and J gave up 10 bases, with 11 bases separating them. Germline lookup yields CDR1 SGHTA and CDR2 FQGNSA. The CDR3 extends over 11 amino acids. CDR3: CASSALFRAFF. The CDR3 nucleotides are TGTGCCAGCAGCGCGCTCTTTCGAGCTTTCTTT.

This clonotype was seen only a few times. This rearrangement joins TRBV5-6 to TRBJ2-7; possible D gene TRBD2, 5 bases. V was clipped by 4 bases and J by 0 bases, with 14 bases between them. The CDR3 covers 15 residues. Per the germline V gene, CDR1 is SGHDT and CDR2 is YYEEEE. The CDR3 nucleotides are TGTGCCAGCAGCCCCCTCCCGGGGAGCTCCTACGAGCAGTACTTC. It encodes CASSPLPGSSYEQYF.

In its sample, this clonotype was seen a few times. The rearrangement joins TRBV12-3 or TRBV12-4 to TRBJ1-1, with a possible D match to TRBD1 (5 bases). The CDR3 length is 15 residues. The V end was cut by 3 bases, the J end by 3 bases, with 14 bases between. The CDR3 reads CASSLNGAGYTEAFF. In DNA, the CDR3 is TGTGCCAGCAGTTTGAATGGGGCAGGATACACTGAAGCTTTCTTT.

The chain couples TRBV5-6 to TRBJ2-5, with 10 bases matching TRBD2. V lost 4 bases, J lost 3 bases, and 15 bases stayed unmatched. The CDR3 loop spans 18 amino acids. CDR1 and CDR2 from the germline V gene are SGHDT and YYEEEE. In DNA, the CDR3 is TGTGCCAGCAGCCTCCCGCCAACTAGCGGGGCTAAGAAAGAGACCCAGTACTTC. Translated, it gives CASSLPPTSGAKKETQYF.

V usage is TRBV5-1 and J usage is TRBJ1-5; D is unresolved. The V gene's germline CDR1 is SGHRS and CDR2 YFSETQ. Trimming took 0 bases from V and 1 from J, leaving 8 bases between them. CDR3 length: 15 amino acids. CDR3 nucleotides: TGCGCCAGCAGCTTGGCGCCTGGGAGCAATCAGCCCCAGCATTTT. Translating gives CASSLAPGSNQPQHF.

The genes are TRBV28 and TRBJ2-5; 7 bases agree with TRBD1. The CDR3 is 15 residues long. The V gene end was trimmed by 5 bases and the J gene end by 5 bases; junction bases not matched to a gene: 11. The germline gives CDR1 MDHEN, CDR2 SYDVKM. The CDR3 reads CASSGTGQAGETQYF. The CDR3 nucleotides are TGTGCCAGCAGTGGAACCGGACAGGCCGGGGAGACCCAGTACTTC.

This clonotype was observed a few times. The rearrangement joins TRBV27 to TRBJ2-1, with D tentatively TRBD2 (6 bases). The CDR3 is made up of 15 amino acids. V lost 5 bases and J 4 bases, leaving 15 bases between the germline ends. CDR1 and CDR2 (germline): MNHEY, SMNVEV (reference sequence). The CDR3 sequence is CASSITGGRYNEQFF. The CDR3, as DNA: TGTGCCAGCAGTATTACAGGAGGGAGGTACAATGAGCAGTTCTTC.

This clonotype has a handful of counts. The CDR3 spells CASSPLGGDSGEQYF. CDR3 coding DNA: TGTGCCAGCAGCCCGCTCGGGGGGGATTCCGGCGAGCAGTACTTC. The rearrangement joins TRBV4-2 to TRBJ2-7, with 8 bases matching TRBD2. Germline trimming cut 4 bases from V and 6 bases from J; bases unmatched to any gene: 11. Germline loops: CDR1 LGHNA, CDR2 YNFKEQ. The CDR3 is made up of 15 amino acids.

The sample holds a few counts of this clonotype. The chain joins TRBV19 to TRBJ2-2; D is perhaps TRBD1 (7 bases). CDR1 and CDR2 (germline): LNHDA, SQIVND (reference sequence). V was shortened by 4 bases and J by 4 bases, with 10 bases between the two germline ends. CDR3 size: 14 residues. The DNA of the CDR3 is TGTGCCAGTAGTAACAGGGGAGGCACCGGGGAGCTGTTTTTT. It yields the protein CASSNRGGTGELFF.

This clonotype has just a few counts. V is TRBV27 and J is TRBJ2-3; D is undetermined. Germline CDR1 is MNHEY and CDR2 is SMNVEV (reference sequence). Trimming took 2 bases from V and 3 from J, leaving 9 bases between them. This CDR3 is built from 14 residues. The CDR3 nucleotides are TGTGCCAGCAGTTTAAAGGTATCAACAGATACGCAGTATTTT. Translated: CASSLKVSTDTQYF.

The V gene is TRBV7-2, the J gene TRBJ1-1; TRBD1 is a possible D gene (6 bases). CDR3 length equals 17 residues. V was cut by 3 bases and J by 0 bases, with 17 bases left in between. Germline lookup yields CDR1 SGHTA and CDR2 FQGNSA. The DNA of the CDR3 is TGTGCCAGCAGCTTTCTTATGGGAGGACAGATGAACACTGAAGCTTTCTTT. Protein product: CASSFLMGGQMNTEAFF. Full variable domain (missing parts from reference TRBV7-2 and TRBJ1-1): GAGVSQSPSNKVTEKGKDVELRCDPISGHTALYWYRQSLGQGLEFLIYFQGNSAPDKSGLPSDRFSAERTGGSVSTLTIQRTQQEDSAVYLCASSFLMGGQMNTEAFFGQGTRLTVV.

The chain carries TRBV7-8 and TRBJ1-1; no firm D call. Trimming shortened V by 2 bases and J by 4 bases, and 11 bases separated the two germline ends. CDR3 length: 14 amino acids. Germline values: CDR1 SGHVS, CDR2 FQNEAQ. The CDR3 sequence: CASSLSWIGTEAFF. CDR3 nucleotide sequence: TGTGCCAGCAGCTTATCATGGATTGGCACTGAAGCTTTCTTT.

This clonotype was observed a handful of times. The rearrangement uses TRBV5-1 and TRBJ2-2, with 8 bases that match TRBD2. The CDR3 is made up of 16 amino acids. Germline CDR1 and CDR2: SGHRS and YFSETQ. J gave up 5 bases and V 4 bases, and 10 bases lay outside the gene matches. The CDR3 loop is CASSLGGTSGTGELFF. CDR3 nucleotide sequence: TGCGCCAGCAGCCTCGGAGGTACTAGCGGTACCGGGGAGCTGTTTTTT. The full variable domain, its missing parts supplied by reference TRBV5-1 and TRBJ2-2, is KAGVTQTPRYLIKTRGQQVTLSCSPISGHRSVSWYQQTPGQGLQFLFEYFSETQRNKGNFPGRFSGRQFSNSRSEMNVSTLELGDSALYLCASSLGGTSGTGELFFGEGSRLTVL.

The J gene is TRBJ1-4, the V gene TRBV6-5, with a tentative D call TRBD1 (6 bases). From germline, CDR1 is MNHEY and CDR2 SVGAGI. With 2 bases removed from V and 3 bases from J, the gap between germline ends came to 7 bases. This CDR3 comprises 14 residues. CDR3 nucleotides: TGTGCCAGCAGTTACGACAGGCCTAATGAAAAACTGTTTTTT. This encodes CASSYDRPNEKLFF.

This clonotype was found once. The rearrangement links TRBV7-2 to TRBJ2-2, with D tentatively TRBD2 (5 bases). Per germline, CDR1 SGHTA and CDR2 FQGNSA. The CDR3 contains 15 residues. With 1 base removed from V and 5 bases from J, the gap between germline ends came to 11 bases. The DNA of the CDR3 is TGTGCCAGCAGCTTAGGTCCGGGAAGGACCGGGGAGCTGTTTTTT. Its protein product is CASSLGPGRTGELFF.

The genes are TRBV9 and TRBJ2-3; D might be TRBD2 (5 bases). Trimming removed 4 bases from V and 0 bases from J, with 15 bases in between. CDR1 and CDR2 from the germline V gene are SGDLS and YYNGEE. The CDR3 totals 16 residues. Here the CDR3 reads CASSPQRGSSTDTQYF. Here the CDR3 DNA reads TGTGCCAGCAGCCCCCAGCGAGGGTCTAGCACAGATACGCAGTATTTT.

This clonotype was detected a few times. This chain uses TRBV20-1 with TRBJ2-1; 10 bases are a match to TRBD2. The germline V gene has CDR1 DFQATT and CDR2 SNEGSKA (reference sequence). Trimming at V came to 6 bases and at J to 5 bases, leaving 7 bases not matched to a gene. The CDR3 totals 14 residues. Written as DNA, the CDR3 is TGCAGTGCGCGCACTAGCGGGGTAAACAATGAGCAGTTCTTC. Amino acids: CSARTSGVNNEQFF.

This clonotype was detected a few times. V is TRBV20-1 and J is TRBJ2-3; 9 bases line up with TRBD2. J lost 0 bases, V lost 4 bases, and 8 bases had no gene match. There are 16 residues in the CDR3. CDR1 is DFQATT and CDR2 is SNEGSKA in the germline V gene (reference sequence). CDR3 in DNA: TGCAGTGCTACTAATAGCGGGGGCCCTAGCACAGATACGCAGTATTTT. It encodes CSATNSGGPSTDTQYF.

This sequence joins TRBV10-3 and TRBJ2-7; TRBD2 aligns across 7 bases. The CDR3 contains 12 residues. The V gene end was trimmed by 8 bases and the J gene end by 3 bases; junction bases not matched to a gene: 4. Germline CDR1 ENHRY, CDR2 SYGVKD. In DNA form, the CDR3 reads TGTGCCATCGGCGGGAGTTTCTACGAGCAGTACTTC. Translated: CAIGGSFYEQYF.

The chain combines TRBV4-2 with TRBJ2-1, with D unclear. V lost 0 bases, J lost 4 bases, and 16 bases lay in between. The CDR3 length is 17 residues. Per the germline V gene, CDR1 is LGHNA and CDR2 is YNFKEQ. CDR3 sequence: CASSQEVGRDSYNEQFF. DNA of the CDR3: TGTGCCAGCAGCCAAGAAGTCGGCCGAGACTCGTACAATGAGCAGTTCTTC.